Following are 19 T cell receptor beta chains from one sample sequenced in a study of shared T cell receptors in the human thymus. Libraries were prepared by immunoSEQ multiplex PCR; TCRdb keeps only in-frame clonotypes and omits some of them. The sample consists of 720,000 or so clones, around 85% of them appearing once. These data also formed part of another study, on human thymus T cells.

Material for sequencing was thymocytes. All receptors derive from a girl under two years old with a congenital heart defect.

This clone appeared once. The J gene is TRBJ2-7, the V gene TRBV29-1, with D tentatively TRBD1 (5 bases). V lost 6 bases, J lost 1 base, and 19 bases lay in between. CDR1 and CDR2 (germline): SQVTM, ANQGSEA. CDR3 length equals 15 residues. CDR3 in DNA: TGCAGCGTGCCGTCGAACAGGCCTAATTCCTACGAGCAGTACTTC. As protein: CSVPSNRPNSYEQYF.

This sequence joins TRBV29-1 and TRBJ2-3, with TRBD1 identical over 10 bases. Germline CDR1 reads SQVTM; CDR2 reads ANQGSEA. After removal of 5 bases from V and 9 bases from J, the junction contained 2 bases not matched to a gene. The CDR3 length is 11 residues. The CDR3 is CSVTDRGTQYF. CDR3 in DNA: TGCAGCGTTACGGACAGGGGGACGCAGTATTTT.

The chain has TRBV15 and TRBJ1-4; no clear D gene. V lost 2 bases and J 3 bases, leaving 31 bases between the germline ends. The CDR3 contains 22 residues. CDR1 is LNHNV and CDR2 is YYDKDF in the germline V gene (reference sequence). The CDR3 reads CATSRLGDFWGREFEPNEKLFF. CDR3 in DNA: TGTGCCACCAGCAGATTGGGAGATTTCTGGGGTAGGGAATTTGAACCTAATGAAAAACTGTTTTTT.

V gene TRBV7-8 combines with J gene TRBJ2-1; TRBD2 matches 10 bases. CDR1 SGHVS and CDR2 FQNEAQ come from the germline V gene. CDR3 length equals 18 residues. V shed 1 base and J 0 bases; nucleotides not matched to a gene: 6. CDR3 sequence: CASSLGLAGESSYNEQFF. CDR3 DNA: TGTGCCAGCAGCTTAGGGCTAGCGGGGGAAAGCTCCTACAATGAGCAGTTCTTC. The full variable domain, with the rest looked up from reference TRBV7-8 and TRBJ2-1, is GAGVSQSPRYKVAKRGQDVALRCDPISGHVSLFWYQQALGQGPEFLTYFQNEAQLDKSGLPSDRFFAERPEGSVSTLKIQRTQQEDSAVYLCASSLGLAGESSYNEQFFGPGTRLTVL.

The chain combines TRBV20-1 with TRBJ1-2, with D unclear. V gave up 0 bases and J gave up 8 bases, with 7 bases separating them. The germline CDR1 and CDR2 sequences are DFQATT and SNEGSKA (reference sequence). The CDR3 sequence is 11 residues long. The CDR3 is CSARDLPGYTF. For the CDR3, the DNA is TGCAGTGCTAGAGACCTTCCGGGCTACACCTTC.

The chain has TRBV19 and TRBJ2-2, with 7 bases that match TRBD2. The CDR3 sequence is 13 residues long. Unmatched junction bases numbered 4, after V lost 6 bases and J lost 6 bases. In germline, CDR1 is LNHDA, CDR2 SQIVND (reference sequence). CDR3 sequence reads: CASRNRGAGELFF. The CDR3 nucleotides read TGTGCCAGTAGAAATCGGGGGGCCGGGGAGCTGTTTTTT.

The V and J genes are TRBV28 and TRBJ1-1; D is undetermined. Germline V gene lookup returns CDR1 MDHEN and CDR2 SYDVKM. There are 22 residues in the CDR3. The V end was cut by 2 bases, the J end by 7 bases, with 38 bases between. The CDR3: CASSLGCPDKIDGQCKTREAFF. The CDR3 coding sequence is TGTGCCAGCAGTTTAGGGTGCCCCGACAAAATCGACGGTCAGTGTAAAACCCGTGAAGCTTTCTTT.

The chain is built from TRBV19 and TRBJ1-2; D is unresolved. Germline-derived CDR1 and CDR2 are LNHDA and SQIVND (reference sequence). Trimming took 7 bases from V and 4 from J, leaving 13 bases between them. This CDR3 has 13 amino acids. The CDR3 loop is CASTRGRGYGYTF. In nucleotides, the CDR3 is TGTGCCAGTACTCGAGGGCGGGGCTATGGCTACACCTTC.

The chain has TRBV19 and TRBJ1-1; TRBD1 agrees at 8 bases. With 3 bases clipped from V and 2 bases from J, the junction kept 2 bases outside the gene matches. This CDR3 has 14 amino acids. Germline V lookup: CDR1 LNHDA, CDR2 SQIVND (reference sequence). The CDR3 region is CASSMGQVNTEAFF. CDR3 bases: TGTGCCAGTAGTATGGGACAGGTTAACACTGAAGCTTTCTTT.

The CDR3 bases are TGCGCCAGCAGCCGCCGGGGAAAAAAACACCCGAACACCGGGGAGCTGTTTTTT. It codes for CASSRRGKKHPNTGELFF. The chain couples TRBV5-1 to TRBJ2-2; maybe TRBD2 (5 bases). V lost 4 bases to trimming and J lost 0 bases, with 19 bases between them. CDR1 is SGHRS, CDR2 YFSETQ, per germline. The CDR3 has 18 amino acids.

This chain uses TRBV18 with TRBJ2-7; D may be TRBD1 (6 bases). The germline V and J ends were trimmed by 3 bases and 2 bases, with 14 bases remaining between them. The germline V gene has CDR1 KGHSH and CDR2 LQKENI. The CDR3 extends over 15 amino acids. The CDR3 sequence is CASSPTRTEPYEQYF. The CDR3 nucleotides read TGTGCCAGCTCACCCACCCGGACAGAACCCTACGAGCAGTACTTC.

The V gene is TRBV6-1, the J gene TRBJ1-4; 9 positions agree with TRBD1. CDR3 length: 15 residues. Trimming removed 7 bases from V and 8 bases from J; junction bases left unmatched: 11. Germline V gives CDR1 MNHNS, CDR2 SASEGT. CDR3: CASTITGQGREKLFF. DNA of the CDR3: TGTGCCAGCACCATTACGGGACAGGGTAGGGAAAAACTGTTTTTT.

The rearrangement joins TRBV11-2 to TRBJ1-2; 7 bases are a match to TRBD1. The CDR3 has 15 amino acids. The V gene end was trimmed by 5 bases and the J gene end by 4 bases; junction bases not matched to a gene: 10. From germline, CDR1 is SGHAT and CDR2 FQNNGV. The CDR3 region is CASSQGGSTSYGYTF. The CDR3 coding sequence is TGTGCCAGCAGCCAGGGGGGTTCTACGAGCTATGGCTACACCTTC.

J is TRBJ2-1 and V is TRBV11-2, with D uncertain. There are 16 residues in the CDR3. Germline CDR1 SGHAT, CDR2 FQNNGV. The V end lost 5 bases, the J end lost 5 bases, and 19 bases lay between the germline ends. CDR3 region: CASSPFRLAPNNEQFF. The CDR3 DNA follows: TGTGCCAGCAGCCCTTTTCGACTGGCCCCAAACAATGAGCAGTTCTTC.

The chain uses TRBV27 and TRBJ2-7, with a weak D call TRBD1 (6 bases). Germline CDR1 MNHEY, CDR2 SMNVEV (reference sequence). V was trimmed by 6 bases and J by 6 bases, leaving 18 bases between them. There are 14 residues in the CDR3. The CDR3 bases are TGTGCCAGCAGCCGCAGGGGCTGTTTCCTCGAGCAGTACTTC. Amino acids: CASSRRGCFLEQYF.

The J gene is TRBJ2-7, the V gene TRBV6-5, with a weak D call TRBD1 (5 bases). CDR3 length equals 13 residues. The V gene's germline CDR1 is MNHEY and CDR2 SVGAGI. V gave up 6 bases and J gave up 2 bases, with 11 bases separating them. This CDR3 reads CASRDKGPYEQYF. The CDR3 nucleotides read TGTGCCAGCAGGGATAAGGGGCCCTACGAGCAGTACTTC.

The chain recombines TRBV28 with TRBJ2-7; tentatively, D is TRBD1 (5 bases). The length of the CDR3 is 16 residues. With 0 bases removed from V and 4 bases from J, the gap between germline ends came to 16 bases. In germline, CDR1 is MDHEN, CDR2 SYDVKM. CDR3 bases: TGTGCCAGCAGTTTATGCCAGTGGGGCGCGGTATACGAGCAGTACTTC. Protein: CASSLCQWGAVYEQYF.

In this sample, this clone turned up once. This sequence joins TRBV2 and TRBJ2-3, with D maybe TRBD1 (6 bases). CDR3 length: 18 amino acids. The V end lost 8 bases, the J end lost 0 bases, and 24 bases lay between the germline ends. CDR1 is SNHLY and CDR2 is FYNNEI in the germline V gene. CDR3 DNA sequence: TGTGCCAGCGGGAGCCCCGGGCAGGGGACCTTCAGCACAGATACGCAGTATTTT. It codes for CASGSPGQGTFSTDTQYF.

This chain joins TRBV14 and TRBJ2-3, with 10 positions matching TRBD2. V was pared by 0 bases and J by 3 bases, with 21 bases of the junction left unmatched. Germline CDR1 reads SGHDN; CDR2 reads FVKESK. The CDR3 is 22 amino acids. This CDR3 reads CASSQDKVSGGAAVGWTDTQYF. For the CDR3, the DNA is TGTGCCAGCAGCCAAGATAAGGTGAGCGGGGGGGCCGCGGTAGGTTGGACAGATACGCAGTATTTT.